This T cell receptor beta chain is from a study of T cells in Graves' hyperthyroidism and ophthalmopathy. Exclusions: uncontrolled infection, other autoimmune disease, pregnancy, lactation. Researchers amplified the TCR beta CDR3 regions from RNA transcripts. HTBI primers were employed in a first-round RT-PCR of the TCR CDR3. A single record per CDR3 protein comes from TCRdb applying MiXCR to the multiplex PCR reads. The table includes approximately 690,000 distinct CDR3 sequences, 20% detected once. Per germline, CDR1 DFQATT and CDR2 SNEGSKA (reference sequence). The CDR3 length is 16 residues. The trim removed 0 bases at V and 4 bases at J, leaving 7 bases unmatched.

Sequences were obtained from blood. The origin of this receptor is a man aged 25-45 years with Graves' ophthalmopathy. The chain couples TRBV20-1 to TRBJ2-1, with 9 nucleotides matching TRBD2. CDR3 residues: CSARDLRTSDYNEQFF. The CDR3 bases are TGCAGTGCTAGAGATCTCCGGACTAGCGATTACAATGAGCAGTTCTTC.